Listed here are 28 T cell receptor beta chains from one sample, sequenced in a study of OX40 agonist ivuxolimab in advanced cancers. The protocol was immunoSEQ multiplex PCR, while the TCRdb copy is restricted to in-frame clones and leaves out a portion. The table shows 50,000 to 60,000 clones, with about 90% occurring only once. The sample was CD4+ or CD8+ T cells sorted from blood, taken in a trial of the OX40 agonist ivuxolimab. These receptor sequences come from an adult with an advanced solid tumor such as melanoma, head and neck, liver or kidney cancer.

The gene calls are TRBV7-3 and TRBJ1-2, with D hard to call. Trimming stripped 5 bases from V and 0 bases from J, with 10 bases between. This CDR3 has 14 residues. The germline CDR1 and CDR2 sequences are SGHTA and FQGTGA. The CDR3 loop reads CASSPRPTNYGYTF. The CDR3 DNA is TGTGCCAGCAGCCCCCGACCAACTAACTATGGCTACACCTTC.

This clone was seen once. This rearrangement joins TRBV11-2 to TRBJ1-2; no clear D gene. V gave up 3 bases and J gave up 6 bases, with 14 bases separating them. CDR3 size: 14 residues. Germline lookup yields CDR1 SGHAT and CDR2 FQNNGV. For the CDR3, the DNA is TGTGCCAGCAGCTTCTGGTCAGGTCCTGATGGCTACACCTTC. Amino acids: CASSFWSGPDGYTF.

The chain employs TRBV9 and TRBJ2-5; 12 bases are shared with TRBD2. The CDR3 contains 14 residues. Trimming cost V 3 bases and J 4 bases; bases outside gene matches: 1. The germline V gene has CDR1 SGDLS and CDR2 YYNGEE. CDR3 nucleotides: TGTGCCAGCAGCGCGACTAGCGGGAGAGAGACCCAGTACTTC. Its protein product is CASSATSGRETQYF.

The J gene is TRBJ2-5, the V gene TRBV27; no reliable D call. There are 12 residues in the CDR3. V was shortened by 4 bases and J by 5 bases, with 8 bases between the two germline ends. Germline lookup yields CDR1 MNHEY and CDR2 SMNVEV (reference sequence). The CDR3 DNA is TGTGCCAGCAGTTCCCCTCATGAGACCCAGTACTTC. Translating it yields CASSSPHETQYF.

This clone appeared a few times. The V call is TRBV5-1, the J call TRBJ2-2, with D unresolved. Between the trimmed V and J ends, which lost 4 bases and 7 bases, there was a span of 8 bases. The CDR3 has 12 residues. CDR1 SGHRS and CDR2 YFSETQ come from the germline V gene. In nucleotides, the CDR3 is TGCGCCAGCAGCGCGGACGTCGGGGAGCTGTTTTTT. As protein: CASSADVGELFF.

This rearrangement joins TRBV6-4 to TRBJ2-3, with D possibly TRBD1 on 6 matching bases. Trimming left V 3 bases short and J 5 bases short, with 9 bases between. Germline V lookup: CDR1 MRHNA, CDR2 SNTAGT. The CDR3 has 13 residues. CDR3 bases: TGTGCCAGCAGTGAGGACAGACGAGATACGCAGTATTTT. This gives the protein CASSEDRRDTQYF.

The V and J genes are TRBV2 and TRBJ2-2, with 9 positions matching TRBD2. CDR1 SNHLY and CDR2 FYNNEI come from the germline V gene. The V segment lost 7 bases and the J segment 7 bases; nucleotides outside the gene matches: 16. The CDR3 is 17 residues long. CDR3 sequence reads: CASTGSPLAGAGGELFF. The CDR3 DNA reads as TGTGCCAGCACGGGCTCCCCCTTAGCGGGAGCGGGCGGGGAGCTGTTTTTT.

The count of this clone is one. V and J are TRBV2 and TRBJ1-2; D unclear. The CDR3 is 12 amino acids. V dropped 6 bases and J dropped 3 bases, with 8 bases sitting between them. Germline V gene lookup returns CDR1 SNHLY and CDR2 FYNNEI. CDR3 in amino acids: CASRDMDYGYTF. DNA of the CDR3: TGTGCCAGCAGAGACATGGACTATGGCTACACCTTC.

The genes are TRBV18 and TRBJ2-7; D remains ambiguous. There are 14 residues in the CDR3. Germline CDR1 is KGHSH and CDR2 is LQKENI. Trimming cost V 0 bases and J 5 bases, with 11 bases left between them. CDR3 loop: CASSPPGRADEQYF. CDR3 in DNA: TGTGCCAGCTCACCACCAGGTCGAGCAGACGAGCAGTACTTC.

The CDR3 sequence: CASSEGADTQYF. CDR3 in DNA: TGTGCCAGCAGTGAGGGGGCCGATACGCAGTATTTT. The rearrangement uses TRBV2 and TRBJ2-3; possible D gene TRBD1, 6 bases. Germline CDR1 reads SNHLY; CDR2 reads FYNNEI. With 3 bases removed from V and 6 bases from J, the gap between germline ends came to 7 bases. The CDR3 consists of 12 residues.

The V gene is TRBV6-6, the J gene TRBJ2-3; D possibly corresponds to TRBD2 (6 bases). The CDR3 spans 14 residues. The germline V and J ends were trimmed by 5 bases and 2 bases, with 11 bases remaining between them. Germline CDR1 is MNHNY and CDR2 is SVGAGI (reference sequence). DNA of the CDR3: TGTGCCAGCAGTGGTAGCGGAGTCACAGATACGCAGTATTTT. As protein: CASSGSGVTDTQYF.

Here the CDR3 DNA reads TGTGCCAGCTCACCTAGTGACTACGAGCAGTACTTC. This translates into CASSPSDYEQYF. The J gene is TRBJ2-7, the V gene TRBV18, with D unresolved. Trimming shortened V by 3 bases and J by 3 bases, and 6 bases separated the two germline ends. This CDR3 comprises 12 residues. The germline V gene encodes CDR1 KGHSH and CDR2 LQKENI.

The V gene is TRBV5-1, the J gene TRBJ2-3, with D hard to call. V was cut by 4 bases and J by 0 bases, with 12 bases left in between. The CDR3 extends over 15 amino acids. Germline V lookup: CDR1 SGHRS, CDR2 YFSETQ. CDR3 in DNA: TGCGCCAGCAGCGTGGGGATTCTAAGCACAGATACGCAGTATTTT. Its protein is CASSVGILSTDTQYF. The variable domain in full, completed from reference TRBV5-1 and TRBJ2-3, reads KAGVTQTPRYLIKTRGQQVTLSCSPISGHRSVSWYQQTPGQGLQFLFEYFSETQRNKGNFPGRFSGRQFSNSRSEMNVSTLELGDSALYLCASSVGILSTDTQYFGPGTRLTVL.

The CDR3 bases are TGTGCCAGTAGTATAGGACAGGGTCTTCAGCCCCAGCATTTT. It specifies CASSIGQGLQPQHF. The chain joins TRBV19 to TRBJ1-5, with TRBD1 matching over 7 bases. Trimming took 1 base from V and 6 from J; bases not matched to a gene: 3. This CDR3 contains 14 residues. Germline loops: CDR1 LNHDA, CDR2 SQIVND (reference sequence).

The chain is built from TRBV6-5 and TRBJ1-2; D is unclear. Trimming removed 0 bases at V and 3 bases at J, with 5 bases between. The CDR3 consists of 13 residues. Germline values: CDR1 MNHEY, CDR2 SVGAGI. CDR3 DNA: TGTGCCAGCAGTTACTCGACGGACTATGGCTACACCTTC. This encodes CASSYSTDYGYTF.

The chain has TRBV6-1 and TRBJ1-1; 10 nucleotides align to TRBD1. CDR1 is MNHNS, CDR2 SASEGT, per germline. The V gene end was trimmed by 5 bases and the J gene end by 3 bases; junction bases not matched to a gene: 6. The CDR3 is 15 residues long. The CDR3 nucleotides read TGTGCCAGCAGTTTTAGGACAGGGGGGGACACTGAAGCTTTCTTT. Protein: CASSFRTGGDTEAFF.

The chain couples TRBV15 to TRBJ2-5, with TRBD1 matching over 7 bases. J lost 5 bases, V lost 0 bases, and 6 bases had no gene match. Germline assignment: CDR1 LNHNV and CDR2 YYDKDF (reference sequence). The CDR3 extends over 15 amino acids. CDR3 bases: TGTGCCACCAGCAGAGATTTGACAGGGATGGAGACCCAGTACTTC. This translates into CATSRDLTGMETQYF. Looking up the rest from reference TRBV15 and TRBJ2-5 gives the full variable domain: DAMVIQNPRYQVTQFGKPVTLSCSQTLNHNVMYWYQQKSSQAPKLLFHYYDKDFNNEADTPDNFQSRRPNTSFCFLDIRSPGLGDTAMYLCATSRDLTGMETQYFGPGTRLLVL.

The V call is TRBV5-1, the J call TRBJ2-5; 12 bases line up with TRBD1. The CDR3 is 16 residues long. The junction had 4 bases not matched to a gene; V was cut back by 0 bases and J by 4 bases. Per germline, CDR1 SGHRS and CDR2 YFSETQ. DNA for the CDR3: TGCGCCAGCAGCTTGGCCGGGACAGGGGGCAGAGAGACCCAGTACTTC. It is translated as CASSLAGTGGRETQYF. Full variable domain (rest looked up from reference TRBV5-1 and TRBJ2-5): KAGVTQTPRYLIKTRGQQVTLSCSPISGHRSVSWYQQTPGQGLQFLFEYFSETQRNKGNFPGRFSGRQFSNSRSEMNVSTLELGDSALYLCASSLAGTGGRETQYFGPGTRLLVL.

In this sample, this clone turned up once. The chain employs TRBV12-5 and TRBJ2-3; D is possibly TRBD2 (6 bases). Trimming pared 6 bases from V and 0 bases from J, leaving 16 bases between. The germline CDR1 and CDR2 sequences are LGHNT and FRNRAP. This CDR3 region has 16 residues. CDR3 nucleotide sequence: TGTGCTAGTGGCCTCAGGGCCGGGACTAGCACAGATACGCAGTATTTT. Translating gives CASGLRAGTSTDTQYF.

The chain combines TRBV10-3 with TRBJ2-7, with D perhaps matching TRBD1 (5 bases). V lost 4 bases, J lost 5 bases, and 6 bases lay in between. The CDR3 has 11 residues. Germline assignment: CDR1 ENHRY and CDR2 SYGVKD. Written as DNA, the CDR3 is TGTGCCATCAGTGCAGGGAACGAGCAGTACTTC. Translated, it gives CAISAGNEQYF.

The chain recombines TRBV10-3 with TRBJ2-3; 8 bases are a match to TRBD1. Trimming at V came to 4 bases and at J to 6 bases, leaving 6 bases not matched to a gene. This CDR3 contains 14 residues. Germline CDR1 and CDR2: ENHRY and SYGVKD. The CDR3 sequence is CAISADRVGDTQYF. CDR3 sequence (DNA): TGTGCCATCAGTGCGGACAGGGTTGGGGATACGCAGTATTTT.

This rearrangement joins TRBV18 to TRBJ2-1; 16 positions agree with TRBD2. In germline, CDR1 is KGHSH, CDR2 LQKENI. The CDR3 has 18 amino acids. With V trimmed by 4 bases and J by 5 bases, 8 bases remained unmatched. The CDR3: CASSQGLAGGESHNEQFF. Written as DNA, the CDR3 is TGTGCCAGCTCACAGGGACTAGCGGGAGGGGAGAGTCACAATGAGCAGTTCTTC.

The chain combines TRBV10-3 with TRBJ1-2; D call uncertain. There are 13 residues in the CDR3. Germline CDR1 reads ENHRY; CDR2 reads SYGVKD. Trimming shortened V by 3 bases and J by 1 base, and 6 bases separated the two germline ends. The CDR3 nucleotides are TGTGCCATCAGTGACCAGAGTAACTATGGCTACACCTTC. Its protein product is CAISDQSNYGYTF.

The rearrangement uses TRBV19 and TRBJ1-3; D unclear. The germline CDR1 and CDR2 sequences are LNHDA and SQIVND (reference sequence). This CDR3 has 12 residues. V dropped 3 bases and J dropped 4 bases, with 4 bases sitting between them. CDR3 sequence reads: CASSIDGNTIYF. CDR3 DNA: TGTGCCAGTAGTATCGACGGAAACACCATATATTTT.

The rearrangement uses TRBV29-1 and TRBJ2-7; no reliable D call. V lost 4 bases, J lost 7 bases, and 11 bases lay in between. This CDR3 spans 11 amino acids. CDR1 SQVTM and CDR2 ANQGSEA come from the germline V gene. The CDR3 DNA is TGCAGCGTTGTTAAGGCTGTAGAGCAGTACTTC. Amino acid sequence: CSVVKAVEQYF.

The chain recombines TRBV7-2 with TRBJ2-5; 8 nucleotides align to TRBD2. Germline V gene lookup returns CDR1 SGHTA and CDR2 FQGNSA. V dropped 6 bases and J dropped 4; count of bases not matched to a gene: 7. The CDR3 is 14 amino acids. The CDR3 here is CASRTTSGRETQYF. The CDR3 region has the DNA TGTGCCAGCAGGACAACTAGCGGCAGAGAGACCCAGTACTTC.

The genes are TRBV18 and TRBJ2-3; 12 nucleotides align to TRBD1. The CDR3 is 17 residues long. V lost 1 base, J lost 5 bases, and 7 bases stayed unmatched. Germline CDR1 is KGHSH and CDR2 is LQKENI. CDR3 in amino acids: CASSPLGQGARGDTQYF. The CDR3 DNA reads TGTGCCAGCTCACCACTGGGACAGGGGGCGCGAGGAGATACGCAGTATTTT.

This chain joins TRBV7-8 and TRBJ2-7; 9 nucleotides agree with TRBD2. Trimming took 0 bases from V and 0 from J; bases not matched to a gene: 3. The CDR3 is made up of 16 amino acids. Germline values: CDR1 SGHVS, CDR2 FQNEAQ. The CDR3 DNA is TGTGCCAGCAGCTTAGCCAGCGGGGGGAGCTCCTACGAGCAGTACTTC. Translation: CASSLASGGSSYEQYF.